This TCR beta chain appears in the sequencing data of a study of T cell repertoires and Cas9 in healthy adults. The V gene lost 0 bases and the J gene lost 8 bases, with 2 bases spanning the gap. The CDR3 has 10 residues. The V gene's germline CDR1 is GTSNPN and CDR2 SVGIG (reference sequence). Clones were read by immunoSEQ multiplex PCR, and TCRdb kept only the in-frame ones, dropping some. The profile shows tens of thousands of clones, less than 95% of them singletons. The specimen sequenced was CD4+ effector T cells (CD127+, CD25-, CD137-, CD154-) from PBMCs; culture status not recorded. The chain carries TRBV30 and TRBJ1-5; D gene ambiguous. The source of this sequence is a human donor in good health. CDR3: CAWSVEPQHF. The CDR3 region has the DNA TGTGCCTGGAGTGTGGAGCCCCAGCATTTT.